This TCR beta chain was recorded in a study of neurological immune-mediated disorders. Each TCR transcript was tagged with a 10-nucleotide random UMI during 5'RACE. TCRdb independently ran MiXCR on the 5' RACE reads; one entry per CDR3 protein. The table lists around 67,000 distinct CDR3 sequences, roughly 5.5% of them singletons, with around 6.8% in the top ten. Study-wide findings and caveats: Subjects shared no identical expanded-clone CDR3 amino acid sequences, suggesting private TCR-beta repertoires in all groups.

Source material was 2 million unsorted PBMCs, stored at -80 °C in RNAlater. This clonotype was picked up many times. What it binds is unknown. What was sequenced was PBMCs. This TCR was sampled from a man in his late teens or twenties with multiple sclerosis.

The CDR3 sequence is CSVGGGPYTYEQYF. The CDR3 nucleotides are TGCAGCGTTGGGGGAGGACCGTATACCTACGAGCAGTACTTC. The V call is TRBV29-1, the J call TRBJ2-7; D is perhaps TRBD2 (6 bases). Germline V gene data show CDR1 as SQVTM and CDR2 as ANQGSEA. Trimming removed 4 bases from V and 2 bases from J, with 15 bases in between. CDR3 length: 14 amino acids.